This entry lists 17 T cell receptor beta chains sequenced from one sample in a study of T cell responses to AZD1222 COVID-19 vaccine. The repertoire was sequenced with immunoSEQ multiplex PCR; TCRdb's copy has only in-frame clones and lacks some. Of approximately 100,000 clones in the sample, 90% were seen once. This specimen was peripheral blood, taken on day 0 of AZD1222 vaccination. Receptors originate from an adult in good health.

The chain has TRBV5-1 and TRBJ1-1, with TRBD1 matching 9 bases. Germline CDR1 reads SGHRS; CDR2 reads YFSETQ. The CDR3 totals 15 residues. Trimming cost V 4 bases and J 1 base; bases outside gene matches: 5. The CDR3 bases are TGCGCCAGCAGCCCCTCGACAGGGGGGAACACTGAAGCTTTCTTT. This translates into CASSPSTGGNTEAFF.

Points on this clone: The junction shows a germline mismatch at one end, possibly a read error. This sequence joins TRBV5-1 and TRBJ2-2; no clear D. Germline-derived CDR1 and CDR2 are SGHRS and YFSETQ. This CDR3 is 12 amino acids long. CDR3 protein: CASRLGTGELFF. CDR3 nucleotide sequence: TGCGCCAGCAGATTGGGTACCGGGGAGCTGTTTTTT.

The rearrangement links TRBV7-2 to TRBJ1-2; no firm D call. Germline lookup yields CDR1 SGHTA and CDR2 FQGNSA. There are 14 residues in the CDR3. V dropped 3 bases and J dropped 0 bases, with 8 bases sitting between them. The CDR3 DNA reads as TGTGCCAGCAGCTTGGGCAGAGCTAACTATGGCTACACCTTC. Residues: CASSLGRANYGYTF.

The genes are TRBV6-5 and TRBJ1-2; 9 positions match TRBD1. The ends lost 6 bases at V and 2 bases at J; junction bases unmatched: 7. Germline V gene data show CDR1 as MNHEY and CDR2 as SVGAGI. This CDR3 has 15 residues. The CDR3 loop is CASSSGTGLNYGYTF. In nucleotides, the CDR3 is TGTGCCAGCAGCTCCGGGACAGGGCTGAACTATGGCTACACCTTC.

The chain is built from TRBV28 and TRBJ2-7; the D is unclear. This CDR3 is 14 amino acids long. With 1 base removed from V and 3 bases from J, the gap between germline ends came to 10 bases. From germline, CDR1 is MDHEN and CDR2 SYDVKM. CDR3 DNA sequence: TGTGCCAGCAGTTTATCGGGCGGTTACTACGAGCAGTACTTC. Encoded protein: CASSLSGGYYEQYF.

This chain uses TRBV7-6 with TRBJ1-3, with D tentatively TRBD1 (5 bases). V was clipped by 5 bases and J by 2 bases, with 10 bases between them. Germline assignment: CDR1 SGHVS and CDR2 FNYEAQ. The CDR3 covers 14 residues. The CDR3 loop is CASSGGGAGNTIYF. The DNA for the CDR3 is TGTGCCAGCAGCGGCGGGGGGGCTGGAAACACCATATATTTT.

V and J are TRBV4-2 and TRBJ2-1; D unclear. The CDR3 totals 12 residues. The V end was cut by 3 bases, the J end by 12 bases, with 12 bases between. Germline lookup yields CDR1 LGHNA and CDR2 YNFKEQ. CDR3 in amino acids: CASSHEFLGQFF. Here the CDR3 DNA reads TGTGCCAGCAGCCATGAATTCCTCGGGCAGTTCTTC.

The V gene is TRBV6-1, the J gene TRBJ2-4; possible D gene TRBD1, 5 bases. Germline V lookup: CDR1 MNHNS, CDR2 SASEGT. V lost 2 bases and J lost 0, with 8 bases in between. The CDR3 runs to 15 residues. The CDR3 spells CASSEPGLAKNIQYF. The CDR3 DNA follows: TGTGCCAGCAGTGAACCAGGGCTAGCCAAAAACATTCAGTACTTC.

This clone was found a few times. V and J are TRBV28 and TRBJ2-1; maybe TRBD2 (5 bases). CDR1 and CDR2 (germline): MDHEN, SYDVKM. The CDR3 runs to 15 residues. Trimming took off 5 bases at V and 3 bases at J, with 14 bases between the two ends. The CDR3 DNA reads TGTGCCAGCAGTACCTACCTAGCTGGCTACAATGAGCAGTTCTTC. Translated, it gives CASSTYLAGYNEQFF.

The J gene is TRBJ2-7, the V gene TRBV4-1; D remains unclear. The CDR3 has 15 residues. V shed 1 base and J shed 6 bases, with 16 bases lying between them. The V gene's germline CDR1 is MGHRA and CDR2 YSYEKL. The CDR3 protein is CASSQVDTTPFEQYF. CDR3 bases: TGCGCCAGCAGCCAAGTCGATACGACCCCCTTCGAGCAGTACTTC.

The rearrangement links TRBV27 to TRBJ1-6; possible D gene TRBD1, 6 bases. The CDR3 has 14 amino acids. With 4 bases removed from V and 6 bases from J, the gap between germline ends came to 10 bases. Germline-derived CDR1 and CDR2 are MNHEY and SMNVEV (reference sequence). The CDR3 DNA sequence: TGTGCCAGCAGTTATGTCAGGGGTAATTCACCCCTCCACTTT. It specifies CASSYVRGNSPLHF.

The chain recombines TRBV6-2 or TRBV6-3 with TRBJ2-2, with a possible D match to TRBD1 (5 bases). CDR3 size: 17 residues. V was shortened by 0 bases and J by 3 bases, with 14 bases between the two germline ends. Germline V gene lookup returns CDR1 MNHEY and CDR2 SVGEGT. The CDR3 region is CASSYSGQGLYTGELFF. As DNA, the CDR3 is TGTGCCAGCAGTTACTCCGGACAAGGTCTATACACCGGGGAGCTGTTTTTT.

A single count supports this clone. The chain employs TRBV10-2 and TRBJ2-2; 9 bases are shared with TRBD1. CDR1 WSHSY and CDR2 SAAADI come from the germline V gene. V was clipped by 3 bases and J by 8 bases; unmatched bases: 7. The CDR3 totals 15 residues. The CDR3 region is CASSDPQGAEGELFF. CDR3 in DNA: TGCGCCAGCAGTGATCCACAGGGGGCAGAGGGGGAGCTGTTTTTT.

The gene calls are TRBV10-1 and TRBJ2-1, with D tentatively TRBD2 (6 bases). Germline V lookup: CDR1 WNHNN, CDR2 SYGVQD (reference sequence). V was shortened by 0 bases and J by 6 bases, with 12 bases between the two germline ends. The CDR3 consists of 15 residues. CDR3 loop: CASSESGGGINEQFF. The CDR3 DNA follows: TGCGCCAGCAGTGAGTCCGGGGGAGGTATCAATGAGCAGTTCTTC.

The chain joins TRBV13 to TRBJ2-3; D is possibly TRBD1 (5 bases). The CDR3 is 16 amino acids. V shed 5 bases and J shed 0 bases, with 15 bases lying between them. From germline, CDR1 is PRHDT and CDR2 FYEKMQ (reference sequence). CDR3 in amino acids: CASSGAGITSTDTQYF. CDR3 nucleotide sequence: TGTGCCAGCAGCGGTGCAGGGATTACTAGCACAGATACGCAGTATTTT.

CDR3 nucleotide sequence: TGTGCCACCGACCCCGGGACGGTGAAAAACATTCAGTACTTC. Translated, it gives CATDPGTVKNIQYF. This chain joins TRBV7-8 and TRBJ2-4; D tentatively reads TRBD1 or TRBD2 (5 bases each). The CDR3 is 14 residues long. Trimming took 10 bases from V and 4 from J, leaving 17 bases between them. Germline V lookup: CDR1 SGHVS, CDR2 FQNEAQ.

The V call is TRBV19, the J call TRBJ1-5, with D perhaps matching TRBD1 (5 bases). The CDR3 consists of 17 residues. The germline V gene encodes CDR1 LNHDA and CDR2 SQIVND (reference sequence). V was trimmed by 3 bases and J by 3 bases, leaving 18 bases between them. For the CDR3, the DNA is TGTGCCAGTAGTATCGATTCTCTTCGGGGGGTCAATCAGCCCCAGCATTTT. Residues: CASSIDSLRGVNQPQHF.